A selection of T cell receptor beta chains follows, all from one sample in a study of blood T cell repertoires in COVID-19. Method: immunoSEQ multiplex PCR; TCRdb's copy keeps in-frame clones and lacks some. Of about 160,000 clones detected, about three quarters appear once; the ten largest clones hold 2.8%. What was sequenced was peripheral blood. Source of these receptors: a man in his 70s with acute or convalescent COVID-19. Both conserved end residues are part of each CDR3. Fields, in order: CDR3 DNA, CDR3 protein, V gene, J gene, D gene, clone size. D genes are given only for firm matches. Size is stated for part of the rows, as once, few or many counts, or as a class when the clone is expanded.

CDR3 DNA: TGCGCCAGCAGCTTGCGACAGGGGGAGACTGAAGCTTTCTTT
CDR3 protein: CASSLRQGETEAFF
V gene: TRBV5-1
J gene: TRBJ1-1
D gene: TRBD1
clone size: NA

CDR3 DNA: TGTGCCAGCAGATTAGCGGGAACAGGGACAGATACGCAGTATTTT
CDR3 protein: CASRLAGTGTDTQYF
V gene: TRBV5-4
J gene: TRBJ2-3
D gene: TRBD2
clone size: NA

CDR3 DNA: TGTGCCAGCAGTTCGCCGGGACAGGGTGGTAATGAAAAACTGTTTTTT
CDR3 protein: CASSSPGQGGNEKLFF
V gene: TRBV28
J gene: TRBJ1-4
D gene: TRBD1
clone size: NA

CDR3 DNA: TGCGCCAGCAGCCGACCGGGACTAGCGGGATTCACAGATACGCAGTATTTT
CDR3 protein: CASSRPGLAGFTDTQYF
V gene: TRBV5-1
J gene: TRBJ2-3
D gene: TRBD2
clone size: NA

CDR3 DNA: TGTGCCATCAGTGAGTCGAGCAGGGAGGCCTACTTT
CDR3 protein: CAISESSREAYF
V gene: TRBV10-3
J gene: TRBJ1-1
D gene: NA
clone size: NA

CDR3 DNA: TGTGCCAGCAGCTCGGGACTAGCGGGGGGTTCGTTGGAGCAGTTCTTC
CDR3 protein: CASSSGLAGGSLEQFF
V gene: TRBV11-2
J gene: TRBJ2-1
D gene: TRBD2
clone size: NA

CDR3 DNA: TGTGCCAGCAGACTAGGCGGTGGTACAGATACGCAGTATTTT
CDR3 protein: CASRLGGGTDTQYF
V gene: TRBV27
J gene: TRBJ2-3
D gene: NA
clone size: NA

CDR3 DNA: TGTGCCAGCAGTTACGGGATTGATCAGCCCCAGCATTTT
CDR3 protein: CASSYGIDQPQHF
V gene: TRBV12-3/TRBV12-4
J gene: TRBJ1-5
D gene: NA
clone size: NA

CDR3 DNA: TGTGCCACCAGTGTGGCGGGCAGCGGGGAGACCCAGTACTTC
CDR3 protein: CATSVAGSGETQYF
V gene: TRBV24-1
J gene: TRBJ2-5
D gene: NA
clone size: NA

CDR3 DNA: TGTGCCACCAGAGAACAGGGGGCGCGTTCTGGCGAGCAGTACTTC
CDR3 protein: CATREQGARSGEQYF
V gene: TRBV15
J gene: TRBJ2-7
D gene: TRBD1
clone size: NA

CDR3 DNA: TGTGCCAGCAGCAAAGATAGGGGTGGTGGCTACACCTTC
CDR3 protein: CASSKDRGGGYTF
V gene: TRBV21-1
J gene: TRBJ1-2
D gene: NA
clone size: NA

CDR3 DNA: TGTGCCAGCAGTGGACAGGGGAACACTGAAGCTTTCTTT
CDR3 protein: CASSGQGNTEAFF
V gene: TRBV9
J gene: TRBJ1-1
D gene: TRBD1
clone size: NA

CDR3 DNA: TGTGCCAGCAGCTATTCCGGGACTAGCGGGAGAAGGAGCACAGATACGCAGTATTTT
CDR3 protein: CASSYSGTSGRRSTDTQYF
V gene: TRBV11-2
J gene: TRBJ2-3
D gene: TRBD2
clone size: NA

CDR3 DNA: TGTGCCAGCAGTTTACAGGACTATGGCTACACCTTC
CDR3 protein: CASSLQDYGYTF
V gene: TRBV28
J gene: TRBJ1-2
D gene: NA
clone size: NA

CDR3 DNA: TGTGCCAGCAGTCAGACTTTTCCCCCGAACACCGGGGAGCTGTTTTTT
CDR3 protein: CASSQTFPPNTGELFF
V gene: TRBV5-5
J gene: TRBJ2-2
D gene: NA
clone size: once

CDR3 DNA: TGTGCCAGCAGCCAAGGGAGTCTAGCGAGCATTTACGAGCAGTACTTC
CDR3 protein: CASSQGSLASIYEQYF
V gene: TRBV4-2
J gene: TRBJ2-7
D gene: NA
clone size: few

CDR3 DNA: TGCAGCTCCCGGGAGGGAGTACTCCAAGAGACCCAGTACTTC
CDR3 protein: CSSREGVLQETQYF
V gene: TRBV29-1
J gene: TRBJ2-5
D gene: TRBD2
clone size: NA

CDR3 DNA: TGTGCCAGCAGCCAAGATTATAGGGGCGCCAGGGATGGCTACACCTTC
CDR3 protein: CASSQDYRGARDGYTF
V gene: TRBV4-2
J gene: TRBJ1-2
D gene: NA
clone size: few

CDR3 DNA: TGTGCCAGCAGCGCGGGACTAGCGTACAATGAGCAGTTCTTC
CDR3 protein: CASSAGLAYNEQFF
V gene: TRBV7-2
J gene: TRBJ2-1
D gene: TRBD2
clone size: NA

CDR3 DNA: TGTGCCAGCGTTTGGGGACACGACACCGGGGAGCTGTTTTTT
CDR3 protein: CASVWGHDTGELFF
V gene: TRBV19
J gene: TRBJ2-2
D gene: NA
clone size: NA

CDR3 DNA: TGTGCCAGCAGCTTCTGGACGACCACGGGAGTGACCCAGTACTTC
CDR3 protein: CASSFWTTTGVTQYF
V gene: TRBV7-9
J gene: TRBJ2-5
D gene: NA
clone size: NA

CDR3 DNA: TGTGCCAGCAGCCAAGATGAGGGGGCAGCCCACAATGAGCAGTTCTTC
CDR3 protein: CASSQDEGAAHNEQFF
V gene: TRBV4-2
J gene: TRBJ2-1
D gene: TRBD1
clone size: few

CDR3 DNA: TGTGCCACCAGCAGAGCGGGGGCTGAAGCTTTCTTT
CDR3 protein: CATSRAGAEAFF
V gene: TRBV15
J gene: TRBJ1-1
D gene: NA
clone size: NA

CDR3 DNA: TGTGCCAGCAGCCAACTCCAACAGAACACTGAAGCTTTCTTT
CDR3 protein: CASSQLQQNTEAFF
V gene: TRBV3-1/TRBV3-2
J gene: TRBJ1-1
D gene: NA
clone size: NA

CDR3 DNA: TGTGCCACCAGCAGAGATAAGTCCCTCCAGGGCGATACGCAGTATTTT
CDR3 protein: CATSRDKSLQGDTQYF
V gene: TRBV15
J gene: TRBJ2-3
D gene: NA
clone size: few

CDR3 DNA: TGTGCTAGTGGCCGGGAACCGGGCCCCGGGGAAAATTCACCCCTCCACTTT
CDR3 protein: CASGREPGPGENSPLHF
V gene: TRBV12-5
J gene: TRBJ1-6
D gene: NA
clone size: NA

CDR3 DNA: TGTGCCAGCAGTTTAGAAGGACTACAGCAGTTCTTC
CDR3 protein: CASSLEGLQQFF
V gene: TRBV12-3/TRBV12-4
J gene: TRBJ2-1
D gene: NA
clone size: NA

CDR3 DNA: TGTGCCAGCAGCTTGCGTCTGACTGTCTCAGATACGCAGTATTTT
CDR3 protein: CASSLRLTVSDTQYF
V gene: TRBV7-9
J gene: TRBJ2-3
D gene: NA
clone size: NA

CDR3 DNA: TGTGCCAGCAGTGAACGGTTCACCTTAGAAGCTTTCTTT
CDR3 protein: CASSERFTLEAFF
V gene: TRBV25-1
J gene: TRBJ1-1
D gene: NA
clone size: once

CDR3 DNA: TGCGCCAGCAGTAGAGGAATATCCGTCGTGAACACTGAAGCTTTCTTT
CDR3 protein: CASSRGISVVNTEAFF
V gene: TRBV5-1
J gene: TRBJ1-1
D gene: NA
clone size: NA

CDR3 DNA: TGTGCCAGCAGCCTGGACAGGAACACTGAAGCTTTCTTT
CDR3 protein: CASSLDRNTEAFF
V gene: TRBV5-4
J gene: TRBJ1-1
D gene: NA
clone size: NA

CDR3 DNA: TGCGCCAGCAGCAGCGGGACACTCGGCTCCTACGAGCAGTACTTC
CDR3 protein: CASSSGTLGSYEQYF
V gene: TRBV5-1
J gene: TRBJ2-7
D gene: NA
clone size: NA

CDR3 DNA: TGTGCCAGCTCCCGGGCAGGGGGCACTGAAGCTTTCTTT
CDR3 protein: CASSRAGGTEAFF
V gene: TRBV18
J gene: TRBJ1-1
D gene: TRBD1
clone size: NA

CDR3 DNA: TGTGCCACTGCCCAGGGAAATAGCAATCAGCCCCAGCATTTT
CDR3 protein: CATAQGNSNQPQHF
V gene: TRBV6-5
J gene: TRBJ1-5
D gene: NA
clone size: NA

CDR3 DNA: TGTGCCAGCAGTTTAATCCAGGACACTGAAGCTTTCTTT
CDR3 protein: CASSLIQDTEAFF
V gene: TRBV12-3/TRBV12-4
J gene: TRBJ1-1
D gene: NA
clone size: NA